A selection of T cell receptor beta chains follows, all from one sample in a study of blood T cell repertoires in COVID-19. The protocol was immunoSEQ multiplex PCR, while the TCRdb copy is restricted to in-frame clones and leaves out a portion. The table includes tens of thousands of clones, about four fifths detected once. Sequenced material: peripheral blood. These TCRs come from a woman aged 60-75 years with acute or convalescent COVID-19. Each CDR3 is given with its conserved first and last residue. Each record gives: clone size, J gene, D gene, V gene, CDR3 DNA, CDR3 protein. D genes are given only for firm matches. Expanded clones get a size class; other rows say once, few or many, or leave the size out.

>NA|TRBJ2-1|TRBD2|TRBV5-5
TGTGCCAGCAGCTTGGGAACTAGCGGCAACAATGAGCAGTTCTTC
CASSLGTSGNNEQFF
>NA|TRBJ2-7|TRBD2|TRBV10-2
TGCGCCAGCAGTGACCCCCGGGGTAGCGGGAGGGCGCGGTACGAGCAGTACTTC
CASSDPRGSGRARYEQYF
>NA|TRBJ2-7|NA|TRBV5-6
TGTGCCAGCAGCTTGATATCAACTCTTTCCTACGAGCAGTACTTC
CASSLISTLSYEQYF
>NA|TRBJ1-2|NA|TRBV9
TGTGCCAGCAGCGTAGACAGTAACTATGGCTACACCTTC
CASSVDSNYGYTF
>NA|TRBJ2-1|TRBD2|TRBV7-2
TGTGCCAGCCGACTGGGACTAGCGGGCCATGAGCAGTTCTTC
CASRLGLAGHEQFF
>few|TRBJ1-6|NA|TRBV27
TGTGCCAGCAGTTTATACGACAGGCCGAATTCACCCCTCCACTTT
CASSLYDRPNSPLHF
>NA|TRBJ2-1|NA|TRBV24-1
TGTGCCACCAGTGATTGGGGGGTCTTCGGATCCTACAATGAGCAGTTCTTC
CATSDWGVFGSYNEQFF
>NA|TRBJ2-2|NA|TRBV25-1
TGTGCCAGTGGAGTTAGCGGAAGGGGCGGGGAGCTGTTTTTT
CASGVSGRGGELFF
>NA|TRBJ2-1|NA|TRBV21-1
TGTGCCAGCAGCCCCGGACAGTCCAATGAGCAGTTCTTC
CASSPGQSNEQFF
>NA|TRBJ1-5|NA|TRBV14
TGTGCCAGCAGCCAATTCCCCGATCAGCCCCAGCATTTT
CASSQFPDQPQHF
>NA|TRBJ2-7|NA|TRBV18
TGTGCCAGCTCATCAAATAGCGGAGCCTACGAGCAGTACTTC
CASSSNSGAYEQYF
>NA|TRBJ2-2|TRBD2|TRBV10-1
TGCGCCAGCAGGCCCGGGACTAGCGGGAGTGGCACCGGGGAGCTGTTTTTT
CASRPGTSGSGTGELFF
>few|TRBJ2-1|NA|TRBV6-4
TGTGCCAGCAGTGTTGGGAGTTCCTACAATGAGCAGTTCTTC
CASSVGSSYNEQFF
>NA|TRBJ1-2|NA|TRBV6-5
TGTGCCAGCAGTAAAATGGGACTTAATGGCTACACCTTC
CASSKMGLNGYTF
>NA|TRBJ1-2|NA|TRBV28
TGTGCCAGCAGTTCAGGGGACTATGGCTACACCTTC
CASSSGDYGYTF
>few|TRBJ1-1|TRBD1|TRBV5-5
TGTGCCAGCAGCCAGATCCTCGGACAGGGTGAAGCTTTCTTT
CASSQILGQGEAFF
>NA|TRBJ1-1|NA|TRBV28
TGTGCCAGCGCGCCCCCGGGGGTGAACACTGAAGCTTTCTTT
CASAPPGVNTEAFF
>NA|TRBJ2-7|NA|TRBV13
TGTGCCAGCAGCTTAGGGACTGGTAAGCAGTACTTC
CASSLGTGKQYF
>NA|TRBJ1-1|NA|TRBV5-1
TGCGCCAGCAGCTTGCAGTCGGGGATTTCCACTGAAGCTTTCTTT
CASSLQSGISTEAFF
>once|TRBJ1-1|NA|TRBV6-5
TGTGCCAGCAGCCACCCGGAGGGGAACACTGAAGCTTTCTTT
CASSHPEGNTEAFF
>few|TRBJ1-6|TRBD1|TRBV5-4
TGTGCCAGCAGCTTGGTTAGGGACAGGTCAAACTATAATTCACCCCTCCACTTT
CASSLVRDRSNYNSPLHF
>NA|TRBJ1-6|NA|TRBV10-3
TGTGCCATCAGTGAAGGGGGCTCCTATAATTCACCCCTCCACTTT
CAISEGGSYNSPLHF
>NA|TRBJ1-5|NA|TRBV4-2
TGTGCCAGCAGCCAAGGCCCAATAAGCCAGCCCCAGCATTTT
CASSQGPISQPQHF
>NA|TRBJ1-1|NA|TRBV6-2/TRBV6-3
TGTGCCAGCAGTTACTTGGGCAGGGCAAACACTGAAGCTTTCTTT
CASSYLGRANTEAFF